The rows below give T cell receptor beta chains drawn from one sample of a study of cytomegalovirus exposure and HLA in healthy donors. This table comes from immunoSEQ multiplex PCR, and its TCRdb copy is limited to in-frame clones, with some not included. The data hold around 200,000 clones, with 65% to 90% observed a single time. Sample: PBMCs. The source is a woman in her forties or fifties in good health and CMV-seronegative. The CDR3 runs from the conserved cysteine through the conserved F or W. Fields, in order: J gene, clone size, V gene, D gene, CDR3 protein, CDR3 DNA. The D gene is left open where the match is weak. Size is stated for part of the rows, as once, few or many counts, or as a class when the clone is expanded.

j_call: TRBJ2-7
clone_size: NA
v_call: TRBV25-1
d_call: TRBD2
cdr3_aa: CASSAFLAESSYEQYF
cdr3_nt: TGTGCCAGCAGCGCTTTCCTAGCGGAAAGCTCCTACGAGCAGTACTTC

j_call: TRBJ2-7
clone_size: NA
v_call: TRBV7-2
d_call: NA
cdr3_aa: CASSLARAGEQYF
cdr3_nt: TGTGCCAGCAGCTTAGCGCGGGCCGGGGAGCAGTACTTC

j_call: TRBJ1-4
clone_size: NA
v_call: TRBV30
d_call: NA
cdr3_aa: CAWADSDNEKLFF
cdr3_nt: TGTGCCTGGGCGGACTCGGATAATGAAAAACTGTTTTTT

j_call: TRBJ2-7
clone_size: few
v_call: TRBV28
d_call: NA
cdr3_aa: CATKGGASYEQYF
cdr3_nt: TGTGCCACCAAAGGTGGGGCTTCCTACGAGCAGTACTTC

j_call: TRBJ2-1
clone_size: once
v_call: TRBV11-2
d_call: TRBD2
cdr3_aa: CASSLTGLASYNEQFF
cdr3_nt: TGTGCCAGCAGCCTAACGGGACTAGCATCCTACAATGAGCAGTTCTTC

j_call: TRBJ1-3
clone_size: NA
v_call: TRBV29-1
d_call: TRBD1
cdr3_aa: CSVGGQGGSSGNTIYF
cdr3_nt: TGCAGCGTTGGGGGCCAGGGGGGTAGCTCTGGAAACACCATATATTTT

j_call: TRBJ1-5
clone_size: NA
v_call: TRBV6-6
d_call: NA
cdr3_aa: CASSYGRAGNQPQHF
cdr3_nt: TGTGCCAGCAGTTACGGCAGGGCTGGCAATCAGCCCCAGCATTTT

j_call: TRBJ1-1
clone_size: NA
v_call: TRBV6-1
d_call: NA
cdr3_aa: CASSELQMNTEAFF
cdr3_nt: TGTGCCAGCAGTGAATTACAGATGAACACTGAAGCTTTCTTT

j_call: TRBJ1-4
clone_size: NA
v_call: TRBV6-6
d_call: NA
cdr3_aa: CASSDNRVTNEKLFF
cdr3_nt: TGTGCCAGCAGCGATAACAGGGTGACGAATGAAAAACTGTTTTTT

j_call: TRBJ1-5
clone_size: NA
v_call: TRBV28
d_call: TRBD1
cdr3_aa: CASSRDRGSNQPQHF
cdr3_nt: TGTGCCAGCAGTCGCGACAGGGGTAGCAATCAGCCCCAGCATTTT

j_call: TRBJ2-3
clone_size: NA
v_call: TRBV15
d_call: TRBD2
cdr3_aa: CATSRTRLAGSTDTQYF
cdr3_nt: TGTGCCACCAGCAGGACAAGACTAGCGGGTAGCACAGATACGCAGTATTTT

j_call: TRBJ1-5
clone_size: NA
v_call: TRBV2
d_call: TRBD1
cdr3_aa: CASSVDRGRQPQHF
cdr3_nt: TGTGCCAGCAGTGTTGACAGGGGCCGTCAGCCCCAGCATTTT

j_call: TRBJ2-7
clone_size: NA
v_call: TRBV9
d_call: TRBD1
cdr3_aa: CASSATPGQGNYEQYF
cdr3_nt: TGTGCCAGCAGCGCTACTCCGGGACAGGGGAATTACGAGCAGTACTTC

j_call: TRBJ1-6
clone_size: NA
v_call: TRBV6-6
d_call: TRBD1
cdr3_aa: CASSGQGPTYNSPLHF
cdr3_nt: TGTGCCAGCAGCGGACAGGGGCCTACCTATAATTCACCCCTCCACTTT

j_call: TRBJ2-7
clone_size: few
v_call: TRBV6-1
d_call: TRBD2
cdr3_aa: CASWAGSGNSYEQYF
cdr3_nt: TGTGCCAGCTGGGCGGGGAGCGGGAACTCCTACGAGCAGTACTTC

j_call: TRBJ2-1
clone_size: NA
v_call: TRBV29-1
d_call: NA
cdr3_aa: CSVGSSEQFF
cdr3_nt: TGCAGCGTTGGGAGTAGTGAGCAGTTCTTC

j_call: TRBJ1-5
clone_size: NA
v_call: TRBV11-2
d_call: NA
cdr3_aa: CASSQWGGVSNQPQHF
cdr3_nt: TGTGCCAGCAGCCAATGGGGGGGGGTTAGCAATCAGCCCCAGCATTTT

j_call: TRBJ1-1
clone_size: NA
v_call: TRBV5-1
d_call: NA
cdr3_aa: CASSLVQAMNTEAFF
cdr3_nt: TGCGCCAGCAGCTTGGTTCAGGCTATGAACACTGAAGCTTTTTTT

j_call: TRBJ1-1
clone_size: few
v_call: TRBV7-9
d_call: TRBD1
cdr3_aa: CASSLDRAEAFF
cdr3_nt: TGTGCCAGCAGCCTCGACAGGGCCGAAGCTTTCTTT

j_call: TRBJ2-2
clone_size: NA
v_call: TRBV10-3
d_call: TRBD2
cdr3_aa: CAIRGAGAPTGELFF
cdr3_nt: TGTGCCATCAGGGGAGCGGGAGCGCCCACCGGGGAGCTGTTTTTT

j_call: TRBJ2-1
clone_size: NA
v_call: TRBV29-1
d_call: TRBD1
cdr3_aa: CSVGDRAPYNEQFF
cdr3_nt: TGCAGCGTAGGAGACAGGGCCCCCTACAATGAGCAGTTCTTC

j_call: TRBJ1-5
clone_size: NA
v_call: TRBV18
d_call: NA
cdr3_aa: CASSQGQGNQPQHF
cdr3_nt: TGTGCCAGCTCTCAGGGGCAGGGTAATCAGCCCCAGCATTTT

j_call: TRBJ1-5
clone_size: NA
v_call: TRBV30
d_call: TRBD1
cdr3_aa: CAWSKGQGNQPQHF
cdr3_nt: TGTGCCTGGAGTAAGGGACAGGGCAATCAGCCCCAGCATTTT

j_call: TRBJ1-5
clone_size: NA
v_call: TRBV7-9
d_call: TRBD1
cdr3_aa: CASSRQGLQPQHF
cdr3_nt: TGTGCCAGCAGCCGACAGGGTCTTCAGCCCCAGCATTTT

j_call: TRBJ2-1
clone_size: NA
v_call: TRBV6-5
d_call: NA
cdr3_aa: CASSYIRQANEQFF
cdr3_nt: TGTGCCAGCAGTTACATTAGACAGGCCAATGAGCAGTTCTTC

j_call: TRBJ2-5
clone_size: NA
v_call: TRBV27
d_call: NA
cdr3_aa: CASSLSPSGQKETQYF
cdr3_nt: TGTGCCAGCAGTTTATCCCCCAGCGGACAGAAAGAGACCCAGTACTTC

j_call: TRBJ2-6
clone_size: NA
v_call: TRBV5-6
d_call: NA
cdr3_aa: CASSPSWANVLTF
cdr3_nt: TGTGCCAGCAGCCCGTCCTGGGCCAACGTCCTGACTTTC

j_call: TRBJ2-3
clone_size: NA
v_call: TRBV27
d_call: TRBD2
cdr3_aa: CASSLGGGTDTQYF
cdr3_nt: TGTGCCAGCAGTTTGGGGGGGGGCACAGATACGCAGTATTTT

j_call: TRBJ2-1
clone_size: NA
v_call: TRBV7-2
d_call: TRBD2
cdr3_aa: CASSLAPTSGSFDEQFF
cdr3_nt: TGTGCCAGCAGCTTAGCACCTACTAGCGGGAGTTTCGATGAGCAGTTCTTC

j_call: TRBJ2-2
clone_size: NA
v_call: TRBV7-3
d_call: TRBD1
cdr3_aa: CASSLTPRGRVGELFF
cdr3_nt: TGTGCCAGCAGCTTAACACCCAGGGGGCGCGTCGGGGAGCTGTTTTTT

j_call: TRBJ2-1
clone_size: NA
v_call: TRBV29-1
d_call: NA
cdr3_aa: CSVDRSLNEQFF
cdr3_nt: TGCAGCGTTGACAGGTCCCTCAATGAGCAGTTCTTC

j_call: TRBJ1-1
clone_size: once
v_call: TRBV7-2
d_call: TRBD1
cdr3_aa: CASRVAGGAIPTEAFF
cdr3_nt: TGTGCCAGCAGGGTAGCAGGGGGCGCGATCCCCACTGAAGCTTTCTTT

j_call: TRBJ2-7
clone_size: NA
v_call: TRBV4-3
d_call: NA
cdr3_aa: CASSQEASYEQYF
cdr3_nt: TGCGCCAGCAGCCAAGAGGCAAGTTACGAGCAGTACTTC

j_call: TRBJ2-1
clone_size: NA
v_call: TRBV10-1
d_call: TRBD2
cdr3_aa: CASSESTSGRPRYNEQFF
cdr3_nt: TGCGCCAGCAGTGAGTCAACTAGCGGGAGGCCCCGATACAATGAGCAGTTCTTC

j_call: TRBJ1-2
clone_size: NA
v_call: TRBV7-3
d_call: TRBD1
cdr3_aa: CASSSGQGRDYGYTF
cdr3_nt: TGTGCCAGCAGCTCAGGACAGGGTCGGGACTATGGCTACACCTTC

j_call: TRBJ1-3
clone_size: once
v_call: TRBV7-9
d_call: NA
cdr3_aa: CASSPPGGGVGNTIYF
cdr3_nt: TGTGCCAGCAGCCCCCCAGGCGGGGGCGTGGGAAACACCATATATTTT

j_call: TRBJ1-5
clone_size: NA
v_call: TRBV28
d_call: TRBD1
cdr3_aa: CASRLGQGIGPQHF
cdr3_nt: TGTGCCAGCAGGCTGGGACAGGGGATAGGACCCCAGCATTTT

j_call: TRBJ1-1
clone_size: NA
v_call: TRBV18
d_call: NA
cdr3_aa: CASSPTGDHTEAFF
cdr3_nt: TGTGCCAGCTCACCGACCGGGGATCACACTGAAGCTTTCTTT

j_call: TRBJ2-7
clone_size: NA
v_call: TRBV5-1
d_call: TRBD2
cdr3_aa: CASSLAGTSTKYF
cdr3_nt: TGCGCCAGCAGCTTGGCTGGGACTAGTACCAAGTACTTC

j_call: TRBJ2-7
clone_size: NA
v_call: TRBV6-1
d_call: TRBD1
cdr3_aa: CASSRQGADFSEQYF
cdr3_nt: TGTGCCAGCAGTCGACAGGGGGCGGATTTCTCCGAGCAGTACTTC

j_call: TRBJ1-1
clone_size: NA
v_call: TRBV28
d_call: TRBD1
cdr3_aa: CASTPDRGNTEAFF
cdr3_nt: TGTGCCAGCACTCCGGACAGGGGCAACACTGAAGCTTTCTTT

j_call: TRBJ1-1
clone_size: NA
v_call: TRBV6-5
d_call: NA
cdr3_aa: CAGSYSGATVTEAFF
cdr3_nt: TGTGCCGGCAGTTACTCGGGGGCTACGGTAACTGAAGCTTTCTTT

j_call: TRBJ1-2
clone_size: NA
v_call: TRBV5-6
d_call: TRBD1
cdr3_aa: CASSFRQGVGGYTF
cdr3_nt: TGTGCCAGCAGCTTTCGCCAGGGGGTGGGAGGCTACACCTTC

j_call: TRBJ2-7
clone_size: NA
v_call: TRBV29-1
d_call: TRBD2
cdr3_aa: CSVEDRGASGRNSYEQYF
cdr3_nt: TGCAGCGTTGAAGATCGGGGAGCTAGCGGGAGGAACTCCTACGAGCAGTACTTC

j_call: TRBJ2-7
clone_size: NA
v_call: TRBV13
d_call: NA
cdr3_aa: CASSPANRYRYEQYF
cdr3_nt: TGTGCCAGCAGCCCAGCAAACAGGTACCGCTACGAGCAGTACTTC

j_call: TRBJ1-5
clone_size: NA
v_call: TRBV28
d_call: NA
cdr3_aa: CASSGLIQPQHF
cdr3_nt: TGTGCCAGCAGTGGCTTGATCCAGCCCCAGCATTTT

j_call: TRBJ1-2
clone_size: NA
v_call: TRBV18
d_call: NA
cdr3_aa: CASSTVNYGYTF
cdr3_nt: TGTGCCAGCTCTACAGTTAACTATGGCTACACCTTC

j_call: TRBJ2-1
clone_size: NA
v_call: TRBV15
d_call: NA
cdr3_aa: CATSTEGGGEQFF
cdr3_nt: TGTGCCACCAGCACAGAGGGGGGAGGTGAGCAGTTCTTC

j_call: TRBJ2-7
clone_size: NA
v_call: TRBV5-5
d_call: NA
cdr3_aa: CASSRAGTFDEQYF
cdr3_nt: TGTGCCAGCAGCCGGGCCGGGACATTTGACGAGCAGTACTTC

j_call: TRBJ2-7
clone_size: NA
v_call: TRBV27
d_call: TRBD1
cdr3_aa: CASSFWDRVNEQYF
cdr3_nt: TGTGCCAGCAGTTTTTGGGACAGGGTCAACGAGCAGTACTTC

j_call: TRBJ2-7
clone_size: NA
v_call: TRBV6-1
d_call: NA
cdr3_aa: CASSENRDEQYF
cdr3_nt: TGTGCCAGCAGTGAGAACAGGGACGAGCAGTACTTC